These T cell receptor beta chains were read from a single sample in a study of blood T cells in healthy people across ages. TCRdb itself ran the 5' RACE reads through MiXCR, one entry per CDR3 protein. The repertoire holds approximately 1.5 million distinct CDR3 sequences, with under 55% as singletons. Sequencing was carried out using blood. Source of these receptors: a young woman in good health. Both conserved end residues are part of each CDR3. D genes are given only for firm matches. Size tells how often a clone was seen (once, few, many) or the class of an expanded clone, and some rows leave it out.

CDR3nt	CDR3aa	abundance	d_gene	v_gene	j_gene
TGCAGTGCTTCCAGCGGCGGGACCACGGAGACCCAGTACTTC	CSASSGGTTETQYF	NA	NA	TRBV20-1	TRBJ2-5
TGCAGCGTGGAACCCGCTAGCGGCGAGCAGTTCTTC	CSVEPASGEQFF	NA	TRBD2	TRBV29-1	TRBJ2-1
TGTGCCAGCAGTGGCCCAAAGTCTTTCCCCTACAATGAGCAGTTCTTC	CASSGPKSFPYNEQFF	NA	NA	TRBV25-1	TRBJ2-1
TGCGCCAGCAGCCAGCCAGCTCTAACCCGCGCCCTAGCGGGAGAAGATACGCAGTATTTT	CASSQPALTRALAGEDTQYF	NA	TRBD2	TRBV4-1	TRBJ2-3
TGTGCCAGCAGCGTAGAATTGACGGCTCCCCAGTACTTC	CASSVELTAPQYF	few	NA	TRBV9	TRBJ2-7
TGCGCCAGCACCGGGGGCGACTACCCCAATGAAAAACTGTTTTTT	CASTGGDYPNEKLFF	NA	NA	TRBV5-1	TRBJ1-4
TGTGCCAGCAGTAAGGGACAGGTGCACACTGAAGCTTTCTTT	CASSKGQVHTEAFF	few	TRBD1	TRBV12-3/TRBV12-4	TRBJ1-1
TGCAGTGCTCCTACCCCACTAGCGGTCTCCTACAATGAGCAGTTCTTC	CSAPTPLAVSYNEQFF	NA	TRBD2	TRBV20-1	TRBJ2-1
TGTGCCACCAGCAGACCCCTCCCGGTCCGAAGCAATCAGCCCCAGCATTTT	CATSRPLPVRSNQPQHF	few	NA	TRBV15	TRBJ1-5
TGTGCCAGCTCATCTCCGGGACTAGCGGGGGGTAATGAGCAGTTCTTC	CASSSPGLAGGNEQFF	many	TRBD2	TRBV7-2	TRBJ2-1
TGTGCCAGCACCACTGTGAACTCCCGATGGGGCAATCAGCCCCAGCATTTT	CASTTVNSRWGNQPQHF	few	NA	TRBV28	TRBJ1-5
TGTGCCACCAGCTCCCAGACTAGCGGGAGTACTGAGCAGTACTTC	CATSSQTSGSTEQYF	few	TRBD2	TRBV15	TRBJ2-5
TGTGCCAGCAGTCGCCCGGGAGGGAGTCACGAGCAGTACTTC	CASSRPGGSHEQYF	NA	TRBD2	TRBV6-2/TRBV6-3	TRBJ2-7
TGCAGCGTTGGGGGACAGCTTAATGAAAAACTGTTTTTT	CSVGGQLNEKLFF	few	TRBD1	TRBV29-1	TRBJ1-4
TGCGCCAGCAGCCAGGCGGACGGTCAAGAGACCCAGTACTTC	CASSQADGQETQYF	NA	NA	TRBV4-1	TRBJ2-5
TGCGCCAGCAGCTTGTTTCCCCCGGGACAGGGCACAGATACGCAGTATTTT	CASSLFPPGQGTDTQYF	NA	TRBD1	TRBV5-1	TRBJ2-3
TGTGCCAGCAGCCTATACGGGGGCAGTTCACCCCTCCACTTT	CASSLYGGSSPLHF	few	NA	TRBV14	TRBJ1-6
TGTGCCAGCAGCCTAAGGGTCGTCAACCAAGAGACCCAGTACTTC	CASSLRVVNQETQYF	NA	NA	TRBV12-3/TRBV12-4	TRBJ2-5
TGCGCCAGCATTCCGACAGGGGGCAGCGGTTTGTCTGGGGCCAACGTCCTGACTTTC	CASIPTGGSGLSGANVLTF	few	TRBD1	TRBV10-2	TRBJ2-6
TGCGCCAGCAGCTTGGCCATGTACCAAGAGACCCAGTACTTC	CASSLAMYQETQYF	few	NA	TRBV5-1	TRBJ2-5
TGTGCCAGCAGCCCTACTAGCGGGAGGGCCCATGAGCAGTTCTTC	CASSPTSGRAHEQFF	NA	TRBD2	TRBV28	TRBJ2-1
TGTGCCAGCAGGGTCAGGGGTGGCGAGCAGTACTTC	CASRVRGGEQYF	few	NA	TRBV27	TRBJ2-7
TGTGCCAGCAAACAGGACAGTTATGGCTACACCTTC	CASKQDSYGYTF	NA	NA	TRBV2	TRBJ1-2
TGTGCCAGCAGTACGCAGGGTTCGGGGACCCAGTACTTC	CASSTQGSGTQYF	few	NA	TRBV28	TRBJ2-5
TGTGCCAGCAGCCCCGGGGTCGTAGCCAAAAACATTCAGTACTTC	CASSPGVVAKNIQYF	NA	NA	TRBV7-9	TRBJ2-4
TGTGCCATAAAACAGCGGGACACGGACACTGAAGCTTTCTTT	CAIKQRDTDTEAFF	NA	NA	TRBV10-3	TRBJ1-1
TGTGCCAGCAGCCAAGTAAATTCACCCCTCCACTTT	CASSQVNSPLHF	many	NA	TRBV3-1	TRBJ1-6
TGTGCCAGCAGCCCGTCCGGGACAGGGTATACGCAGTATTTT	CASSPSGTGYTQYF	NA	TRBD1	TRBV7-9	TRBJ2-3
TGCAGTGCTAGAGATCTCGTGGTTAGCAATCAGCCCCAGCATTTT	CSARDLVVSNQPQHF	few	NA	TRBV20-1	TRBJ1-5
TGTGCCACCAAACGGGGACCGGACAATGAGCAGTTCTTC	CATKRGPDNEQFF	few	NA	TRBV10-3	TRBJ2-1
TGCGCCAGCAGCCCAGACGGACAAGAGTTTTGGAATGAGCAGTTCTTC	CASSPDGQEFWNEQFF	NA	NA	TRBV4-3	TRBJ2-1
TGTGCCAGCAGCCGCGTTGAGGGGTCAGCTTTCTTT	CASSRVEGSAFF	NA	NA	TRBV11-1	TRBJ1-1
TGTGCCAGCAGCGTCCCCCGGGACAGGGGTCCCCTCGGCTCCTACAATGAGCAGTTCTTC	CASSVPRDRGPLGSYNEQFF	few	TRBD1	TRBV2	TRBJ2-1
TGCAGCGTTGCACGGTCTAGCGGGATGGATGAGCAGTTCTTC	CSVARSSGMDEQFF	NA	TRBD2	TRBV29-1	TRBJ2-1
TGTGCCAGCTCACCAGAAGGTGGAAACACTGAAGCTTTCTTT	CASSPEGGNTEAFF	NA	NA	TRBV18	TRBJ1-1
TGCGCCAGCAGCCCAAACAGGTTCCCCTACGAGCAGTACTTC	CASSPNRFPYEQYF	few	NA	TRBV4-3	TRBJ2-7
TGTGCCAGCAGCAGTAGGTGGGGGGCTATTTCACCCCTCCACTTT	CASSSRWGAISPLHF	NA	NA	TRBV9	TRBJ1-6
TGCAGTGCTCCCCCAGCGGGGGAAGAGACCCAGTACTTC	CSAPPAGEETQYF	NA	TRBD2	TRBV20-1	TRBJ2-5
TGTGCCAGCAGCCACGGGATGGCGGGTAGGTATTACGAGCAGTACTTC	CASSHGMAGRYYEQYF	NA	NA	TRBV7-3	TRBJ2-7
TGCGCCAGCAGCGTGCATATGGGTAACACTGAAGCTTTCTTT	CASSVHMGNTEAFF	NA	NA	TRBV5-1	TRBJ1-1
TGTGCCAGCCCCCTTTTCGTTCGGGGTCAGCCCCAGCATTTT	CASPLFVRGQPQHF	NA	NA	TRBV6-5	TRBJ1-5
TGTGCCAGCAGTAGGACAGGACAAAATTCCTACGAGCAGTACTTC	CASSRTGQNSYEQYF	NA	TRBD1	TRBV12-3/TRBV12-4	TRBJ2-7
TGTGCCAGCAGCCCTGACTGGAACACCGGGGAGCTGTTTTTT	CASSPDWNTGELFF	NA	NA	TRBV7-6	TRBJ2-2
TGCAGTGCTAGAGATCTTACTAGCGGCAATGAGCAGTACTTC	CSARDLTSGNEQYF	NA	TRBD2	TRBV20-1	TRBJ2-7
TGCGCCAGCAGCCAAGATGGCAGGGGGAGCTCCTACGAGCAGTACTTC	CASSQDGRGSSYEQYF	few	TRBD1	TRBV4-1	TRBJ2-7
TGTGCCAGCTGCCGGGAGACCCACGGTGAGCAGTTCTTC	CASCRETHGEQFF	once	NA	TRBV2	TRBJ2-1
TGTGCCAGCAGCCCGGGACAGGGCGGAATCTTGTCCTACAATGAGCAGTTCTTC	CASSPGQGGILSYNEQFF	NA	TRBD1	TRBV6-1	TRBJ2-1
TGCGCCAGCAGCCAAGATATCGCCGAGCAGTACTTC	CASSQDIAEQYF	few	NA	TRBV4-1	TRBJ2-7
TGTGCCATCAGTGTGAGTGGACTTCACACAGATACGCAGTATTTT	CAISVSGLHTDTQYF	NA	NA	TRBV24-1	TRBJ2-3
TGTGCCAGCAACCCCACGGGAGGGCCAAATGAGCAGTACTTC	CASNPTGGPNEQYF	few	TRBD2	TRBV9	TRBJ2-5
TGTGCCAGCAGCTTCGGACCAGGTAGCTATGGCTACACCTTC	CASSFGPGSYGYTF	NA	NA	TRBV7-9	TRBJ1-2
TGTGCCTGGAGTGGAGGCAGGGGTTTCTACGAGCAGTACTTC	CAWSGGRGFYEQYF	few	NA	TRBV30	TRBJ2-7
TGTGCCAGCAGTTTAGTGGACAGGGACCGGAGAGAGGGCTACACCTTC	CASSLVDRDRREGYTF	few	TRBD1	TRBV12-3/TRBV12-4	TRBJ1-2
TGTGCCAGCAGCCAAGGTAGCGGAGGCCACACAGATACGCAGTATTTT	CASSQGSGGHTDTQYF	NA	NA	TRBV3-1	TRBJ2-3